The rows below give T cell receptor beta chains drawn from one sample of a study of CD8+CD57+ T cells in acquired aplastic anemia. TCRdb ran MiXCR on the reads and lists one entry per CDR3 protein. Of 150,000 to 200,000 distinct CDR3 sequences in the sample, 48% were seen once. Material for sequencing was sorted CD4+, CD8+, or CD8+CD57+ T cells (not recorded which) from PBMCs. These receptors were collected from a human donor with aplastic anemia. CDR3s include the opening cysteine and the closing phenylalanine or tryptophan. A D gene is named only where the DNA matches it firmly. Clone size is stated in some rows and not others, as once, few, many or a class when expanded.

TRBJ1-6,NA,18,many,TRBV2,TGTGCCAGCAGTGATGATGTAGGACTCACGATAGGGAATTCACCCCTCCACTTT,CASSDDVGLTIGNSPLHF
TRBJ1-1,NA,15,few,TRBV2,TGTGCCAGCATGGACCCTACGGGGATGAACACTGAAGCTTTCTTT,CASMDPTGMNTEAFF
TRBJ2-3,TRBD2,17,many,TRBV9,TGTGCCAGCAGCGTAACAGGGACTAGCGGGTTCACAGATACGCAGTATTTT,CASSVTGTSGFTDTQYF
TRBJ2-6,NA,17,many,TRBV24-1,TGTGCCACCAGCGGCCCAATGGCTTACTCTGGGGCCAACGTCCTGACTTTC,CATSGPMAYSGANVLTF
TRBJ2-5,TRBD2,13,once,TRBV29-1,TGCAGCGTGAGCGGGAGGGGCTACAATGAGCAGTACTTC,CSVSGRGYNEQYF
TRBJ1-5,NA,13,NA,TRBV19,TGTGCCAGTAGTATGGGGGTCAATCAGCCCCAGCATTTT,CASSMGVNQPQHF
TRBJ1-1,TRBD1,13,many,TRBV4-3,TGCGCCAGCAGCCATGACAGGGAAACTGAAGCTTTCTTT,CASSHDRETEAFF
TRBJ1-5,TRBD1,14,many,TRBV6-1,TGTGCCAGCGGGACAGGGTTTGGCAATCAGCCCCAGCATTTT,CASGTGFGNQPQHF
TRBJ2-7,NA,15,NA,TRBV19,TGTGCCAGTAGTATGGGCATCGGGGGGCCCTACGAGCAGTACTTC,CASSMGIGGPYEQYF
TRBJ2-7,NA,16,NA,TRBV4-3,TGCGCCAGCAGCCAAGATCAGAACAGGAAGGGGTACGAGCAGTACTTC,CASSQDQNRKGYEQYF
TRBJ1-6,NA,12,NA,TRBV7-3,TGTGCCAGCAGCTTACCTGGCTCACCCCTCCACTTT,CASSLPGSPLHF
TRBJ2-2,NA,13,many,TRBV7-9,TGTGCCAGCAGCTCCACGGGTCCCGGGGAGCTGTTTTTT,CASSSTGPGELFF
TRBJ2-7,TRBD2,15,NA,TRBV4-1,TGCGCCAGCGGCCTAGAAGGACTAGGGTCCTACGAGCAGTACTTC,CASGLEGLGSYEQYF
TRBJ1-1,NA,15,NA,TRBV25-1,TGTGCCAGCAGTGAATATGTATGGAGGAACACTGAAGCTTTCTTT,CASSEYVWRNTEAFF
TRBJ2-7,TRBD1,13,many,TRBV29-1,TGCAGCGTTGTTTGGGACAGGGTAGCCGAGCAGTACTTC,CSVVWDRVAEQYF
TRBJ1-1,NA,12,NA,TRBV9,TGTGCCAGCAGCGGGTCGTCTACTGAAGCTTTCTTT,CASSGSSTEAFF
TRBJ2-5,TRBD1,16,NA,TRBV7-2,TGTGCCAGCAGCTCAGCCGGGACAGGGAAAAAAGAGACCCAGTACTTC,CASSSAGTGKKETQYF
TRBJ1-3,TRBD1,16,NA,TRBV9,TGTGCCAGCAGCCCAGGGACAGGGGGCGCTGGAAACACCATATATTTT,CASSPGTGGAGNTIYF
TRBJ2-7,NA,14,NA,TRBV3-1,TGTGCCAGCAGCCAAGGGCGATGGGGGGCCGAGCAGTACTTC,CASSQGRWGAEQYF
TRBJ2-7,NA,15,many,TRBV11-3,TGTGCCAGCAGTACCATGGAGAGAGGTTGGTACGAGCAGTACTTC,CASSTMERGWYEQYF
TRBJ2-7,TRBD1,13,few,TRBV12-3/TRBV12-4,TGTGCCAGTAGTCCGGGACAGATCTACGAGCAGTACTTC,CASSPGQIYEQYF
TRBJ1-2,NA,17,many,TRBV19,TGTGCCAGTAGTGAACTCGGGACACAAGGGGGACCTTATGGCTACACCTTC,CASSELGTQGGPYGYTF
TRBJ1-6,NA,16,NA,TRBV11-2,TGTGCCAGCAGCTTCAGTAGCAGGGCCAGTAATTCACCCCTCCACTTT,CASSFSSRASNSPLHF
TRBJ2-2,NA,17,many,TRBV7-9,TGTGCCAGCAGCTTCCCAAGAGACTCCACGAACACCGGGGAGCTGTTTTTT,CASSFPRDSTNTGELFF
TRBJ1-5,NA,14,once,TRBV2,TGTGCCAGCAGCCCGTGGGGCAGGGATCAGCCCCAGCATTTT,CASSPWGRDQPQHF
TRBJ1-2,TRBD1,13,NA,TRBV20-1,TGCAGTGCCAACTCTCTAGGGGGCAATGGCTACACCTTC,CSANSLGGNGYTF
TRBJ2-2,TRBD1,15,NA,TRBV10-3,TGTGCCATCAGTCGGACAGGGCCGAACACCGGGGAGCTGTTTTTT,CAISRTGPNTGELFF
TRBJ1-5,TRBD1,14,few,TRBV15,TGTGCCACCAGCAGGGCGACAGGGAACCAGCCCCAGCATTTT,CATSRATGNQPQHF
TRBJ2-6,TRBD2,16,many,TRBV7-9,TGTGCCAGCAGAGAGAGGGAGGGTTTGCTGGCCAACGTCCTGACTTTC,CASREREGLLANVLTF
TRBJ2-5,NA,12,NA,TRBV7-9,TGTGCCAGCAGCTTAGGGGATCAGACCCAGTACTTC,CASSLGDQTQYF
TRBJ2-6,NA,12,NA,TRBV29-1,TGCAGCGTTGAAGATCGGGACAACGTCCTGACTTTC,CSVEDRDNVLTF
TRBJ2-2,TRBD2,17,NA,TRBV10-3,TGTGCCATCAGCTCTCTAGCGGGGGGCCTAAACACCGGGGAGCTGTTTTTT,CAISSLAGGLNTGELFF
TRBJ2-1,NA,16,many,TRBV5-1,TGCGCCAGCACTGGATCAGGGGCGAGGTCCTACAATGAGCAGTTCTTC,CASTGSGARSYNEQFF
TRBJ2-1,NA,16,NA,TRBV24-1,TGTGCCACCAGTGAAGCCGGGACATTGAATCGGAATGAGCAGTTCTTC,CATSEAGTLNRNEQFF
TRBJ1-3,TRBD1,17,NA,TRBV11-1,TGTGCCAGCAGACCTGAAAGGGGACAGGGGATAGGAAACACCATATATTTT,CASRPERGQGIGNTIYF
TRBJ1-3,NA,15,NA,TRBV10-2,TGCGCCAGCAGTGATCTCGGGGTCGCAGGAAACACCATATATTTT,CASSDLGVAGNTIYF
TRBJ2-1,TRBD1,15,many,TRBV6-5,TGTGCCAGCAGTCTACGGGACAGGGTCTACAATGAGCAGTTCTTC,CASSLRDRVYNEQFF
TRBJ1-4,TRBD1,16,many,TRBV19,TGTGCCAGCCGTGACGGGACAGGGGGCGCGCGGGAAAAACTGTTTTTT,CASRDGTGGAREKLFF
TRBJ2-7,TRBD2,17,few,TRBV20-1,TGCAGTGCTAGAGATGGACTAGCGGGAGCTAGGACCTACGAGCAGTACTTC,CSARDGLAGARTYEQYF
TRBJ2-3,TRBD2,14,NA,TRBV29-1,TGCAGCGTTGACGCGGGAGGGGGCACAGATACGCAGTATTTT,CSVDAGGGTDTQYF
TRBJ2-1,NA,13,NA,TRBV2,TGTGCCAGCAGTGAGTGGGCAAAGGGTGAGCAGTTCTTC,CASSEWAKGEQFF
TRBJ2-3,NA,14,few,TRBV20-1,TGCAGTGCTAGCGAAGCGGGCGGCACAGATACGCAGTATTTT,CSASEAGGTDTQYF
TRBJ1-3,NA,13,NA,TRBV19,TGTGCCACCTTCTTCGGGACTGGAAACACCATATATTTT,CATFFGTGNTIYF
TRBJ2-7,NA,15,few,TRBV27,TGTGCCAGCGGGTTCCCGGGACATTCGATCTACGAGCAGTACTTC,CASGFPGHSIYEQYF
TRBJ1-2,NA,12,few,TRBV7-9,TGTGCCAGCACAAGGGATCCCAATGGCTACACCTTC,CASTRDPNGYTF
TRBJ1-1,NA,15,NA,TRBV4-1,TGCGCCAGCAGCCAAGGTCCAGGGAGGCCCACTGAAGCTTTCTTT,CASSQGPGRPTEAFF
TRBJ2-5,TRBD1,20,NA,TRBV11-2,TGTGCCAGCAGCCCAAACCCGGGACAGGGTTTAAGGGACTGGCCGGGGACCCAGTACTTC,CASSPNPGQGLRDWPGTQYF
TRBJ1-5,NA,15,many,TRBV9,TGTGCCAGCAGCCAAGGGTCGGGGGCTGATCAGCCCCAGCATTTT,CASSQGSGADQPQHF
TRBJ2-5,NA,13,NA,TRBV7-8,TGTGCCAGCATTCGACGGAACCAAGAGACCCAGTACTTC,CASIRRNQETQYF
TRBJ2-1,NA,13,NA,TRBV19,TGTGCCAGTTCCCTCTCGGGGTACAATGAGCAGTTCTTC,CASSLSGYNEQFF
TRBJ2-7,NA,15,once,TRBV19,TGTGCCAGTAGTATAGTTGGTAGCGGCTCCTACGAGCAGTACTTC,CASSIVGSGSYEQYF
TRBJ2-7,NA,13,once,TRBV7-8,TGTGCCAGCAACGGAGGCGGAGACTACGAGCAGTACTTC,CASNGGGDYEQYF
TRBJ2-5,NA,15,once,TRBV7-9,TGTGCCAGCAGCTTAGAGAGGACAGCCCAAGAGACCCAGTACTTC,CASSLERTAQETQYF
TRBJ2-5,NA,13,many,TRBV13,TGTGCCAGCAGCTCCTGGACTGGAGAGACCCAGTACTTC,CASSSWTGETQYF
TRBJ2-1,TRBD1,14,NA,TRBV27,TGTGCCAGCAGTTACGGGACAGGGGGCCTTGAGCAGTTCTTC,CASSYGTGGLEQFF
TRBJ2-1,NA,11,NA,TRBV20-1,TGCAGTGCTTTTCTCAGCCCTGAGCAGTTCTTC,CSAFLSPEQFF
TRBJ1-1,NA,12,many,TRBV11-2,TGTGCCAGCAGCTTGGGGATCGGTGAAGCTTTCTTT,CASSLGIGEAFF
TRBJ2-5,NA,12,NA,TRBV7-6,TGTGCCAGCAGCCAAAATAAAGAGACCCAGTACTTC,CASSQNKETQYF
TRBJ1-1,NA,14,many,TRBV29-1,TGCAGCGCTGCATGGCGGGGATTCGGCACTGAAGCTTTCTTT,CSAAWRGFGTEAFF
TRBJ2-1,TRBD2,13,many,TRBV24-1,TGTGCCACCAGTGCGCGGGAGCATCACGAGCAGTTCTTC,CATSAREHHEQFF